The clone carrying this T cell receptor beta chain was counted many times. For TCRbeta, the library was prepared with unique molecular identifiers. MiXCR was run by TCRdb on the PCR reads, yielding one entry per CDR3 protein. This table has around 93,000 distinct CDR3 sequences, roughly 8.8% appearing once. In germline, CDR1 is DFQATT, CDR2 SNEGSKA (reference sequence). Losses at the gene ends were 0 bases for V and 9 bases for J; bases not matched to a gene: 6. This CDR3 is built from 16 residues. This entry comes from a study of T-cell reconstitution after alpha-beta-depleted transplantation in children.

The sequence was collected from a human donor who donated a stem cell graft to a child with congenital amegakaryocytic thrombocytopenia. The chain is built from TRBV20-1 and TRBJ1-6, with 12 bases fitting TRBD1. Sequenced material: PBMCs from the stem cell graft donor, taken from the stem cell graft. The CDR3 protein is CSARDQEGQGASPLHF. The CDR3 DNA follows: TGCAGTGCTAGAGATCAGGAGGGACAGGGGGCTTCACCCCTCCACTTT.